The 2 T cell receptor beta chains reported below all come from one sample, sequenced in a study of cytomegalovirus exposure and HLA in healthy donors. The study ran its PCR with 60 Vbeta and 13 Jbeta primers. TCRdb's copy holds only in-frame clones and misses some; the assay was immunoSEQ multiplex PCR. The sample includes approximately 170,000 clones, approximately 84% seen only once; the top ten take around 7%. Specimen: PBMCs. The receptor set was obtained from a middle-aged woman in good health and CMV-seropositive.

DNA for the CDR3: TGCAGCGTCGCCGGGAATCGGCCTGAAGCTTTCTTT. It codes for CSVAGNRPEAFF. The chain uses TRBV29-1 and TRBJ1-1, with D hard to call. Trimming took 6 bases from V and 6 from J, leaving 14 bases between them. In germline, CDR1 is SQVTM, CDR2 ANQGSEA. The CDR3 is made up of 12 amino acids.

V usage is TRBV7-9 and J usage is TRBJ2-2; D is perhaps TRBD1 (6 bases). The V end was cut by 5 bases, the J end by 5 bases, with 18 bases between. This CDR3 is built from 16 residues. Germline V gene data show CDR1 as SEHNR and CDR2 as FQNEAQ (reference sequence). The CDR3 protein is CASSLIQGPHTGELFF. The CDR3 DNA reads as TGTGCCAGCAGCCTAATCCAGGGGCCACATACCGGGGAGCTGTTTTTT.